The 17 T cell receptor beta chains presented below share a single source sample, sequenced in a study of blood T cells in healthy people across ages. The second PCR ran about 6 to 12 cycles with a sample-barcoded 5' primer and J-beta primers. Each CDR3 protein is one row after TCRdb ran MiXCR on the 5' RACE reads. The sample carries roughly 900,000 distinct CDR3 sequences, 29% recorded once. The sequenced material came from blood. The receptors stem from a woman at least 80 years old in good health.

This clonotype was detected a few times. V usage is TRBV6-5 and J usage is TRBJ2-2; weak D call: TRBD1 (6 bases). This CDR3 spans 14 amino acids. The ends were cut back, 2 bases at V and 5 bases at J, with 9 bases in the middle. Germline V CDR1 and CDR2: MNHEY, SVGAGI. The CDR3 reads CASSYEGVTGELFF. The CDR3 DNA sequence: TGTGCCAGCAGTTACGAGGGGGTAACCGGGGAGCTGTTTTTT.

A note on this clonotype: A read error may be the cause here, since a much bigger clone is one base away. In nucleotides, the CDR3 is TGTGCCAGCAGCTTAGCCCACAGGGGGAACGATGGCTACACCTTC. As protein: CASSLAHRGNDGYTF. The J gene is TRBJ1-2, the V gene TRBV7-9, with 8 bases matching TRBD1. The CDR3 loop spans 15 amino acids. Germline V gene sequence: CDR1 SEHNR, CDR2 FQNEAQ (reference sequence). Trimming took 0 bases from V and 6 from J; bases not matched to a gene: 6.

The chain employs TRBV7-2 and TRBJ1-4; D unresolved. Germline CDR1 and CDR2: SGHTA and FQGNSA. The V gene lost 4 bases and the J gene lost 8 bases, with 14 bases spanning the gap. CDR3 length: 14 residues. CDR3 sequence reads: CASSSPAAREKLFF. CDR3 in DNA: TGTGCCAGCAGCTCCCCCGCGGCCAGGGAAAAACTGTTTTTT.

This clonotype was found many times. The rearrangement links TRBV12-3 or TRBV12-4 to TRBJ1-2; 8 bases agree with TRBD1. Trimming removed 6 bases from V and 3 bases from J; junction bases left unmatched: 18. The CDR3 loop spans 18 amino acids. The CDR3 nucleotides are TGTGCCAGCAGCGTCGGGACAGGTCACCTTTCGGCTTACTATGGCTACACCTTC. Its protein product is CASSVGTGHLSAYYGYTF.

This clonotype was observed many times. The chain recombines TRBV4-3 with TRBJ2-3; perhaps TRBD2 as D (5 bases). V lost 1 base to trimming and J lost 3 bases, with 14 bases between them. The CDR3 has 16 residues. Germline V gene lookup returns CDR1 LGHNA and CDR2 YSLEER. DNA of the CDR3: TGCGCCAGCAGCCAAGGTGGAGCGGCGGGTACAGATACGCAGTATTTT. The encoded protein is CASSQGGAAGTDTQYF.

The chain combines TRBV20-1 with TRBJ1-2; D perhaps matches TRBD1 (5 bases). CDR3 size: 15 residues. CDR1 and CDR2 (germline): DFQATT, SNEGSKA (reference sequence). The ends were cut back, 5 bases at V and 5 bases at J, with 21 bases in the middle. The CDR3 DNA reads TGCAGTGCTTGGGATCGGGGCAGGGAGAGATATGGCTACACCTTC. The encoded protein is CSAWDRGRERYGYTF.

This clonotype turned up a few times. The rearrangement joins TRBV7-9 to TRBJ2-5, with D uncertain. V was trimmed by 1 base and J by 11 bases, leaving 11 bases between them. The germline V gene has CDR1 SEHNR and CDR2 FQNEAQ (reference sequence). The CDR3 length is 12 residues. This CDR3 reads CASSLVSYGQYF. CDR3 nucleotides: TGTGCCAGCAGCTTAGTATCCTACGGGCAGTACTTC.

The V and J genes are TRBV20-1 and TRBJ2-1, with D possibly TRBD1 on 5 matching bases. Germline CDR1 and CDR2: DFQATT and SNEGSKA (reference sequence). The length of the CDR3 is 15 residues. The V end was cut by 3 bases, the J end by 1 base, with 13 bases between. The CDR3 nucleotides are TGCAGTGCTAGGGGGCCGACATCTTCCTACAATGAGCAGTTCTTC. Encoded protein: CSARGPTSSYNEQFF.

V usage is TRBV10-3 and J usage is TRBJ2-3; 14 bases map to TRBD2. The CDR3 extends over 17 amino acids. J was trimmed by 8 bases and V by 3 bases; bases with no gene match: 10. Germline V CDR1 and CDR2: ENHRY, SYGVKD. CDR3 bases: TGTGCCATCAGTGATGGGACTAGCGGGGGCTACGCAGGTACGCAGTATTTT. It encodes CAISDGTSGGYAGTQYF.

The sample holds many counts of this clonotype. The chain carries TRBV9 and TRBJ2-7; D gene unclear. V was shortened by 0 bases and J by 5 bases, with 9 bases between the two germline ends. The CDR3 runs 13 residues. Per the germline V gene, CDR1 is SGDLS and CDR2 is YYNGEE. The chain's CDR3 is CASSVGLFDEQYF. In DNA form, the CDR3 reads TGTGCCAGCAGCGTAGGGCTGTTCGACGAGCAGTACTTC.

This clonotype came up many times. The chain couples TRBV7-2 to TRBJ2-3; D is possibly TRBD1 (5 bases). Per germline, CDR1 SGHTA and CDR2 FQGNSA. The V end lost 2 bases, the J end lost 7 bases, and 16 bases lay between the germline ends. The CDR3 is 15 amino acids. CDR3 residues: CASSLNWGAEYTQYF. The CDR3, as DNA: TGTGCCAGCAGCTTAAATTGGGGCGCGGAATATACGCAGTATTTT.

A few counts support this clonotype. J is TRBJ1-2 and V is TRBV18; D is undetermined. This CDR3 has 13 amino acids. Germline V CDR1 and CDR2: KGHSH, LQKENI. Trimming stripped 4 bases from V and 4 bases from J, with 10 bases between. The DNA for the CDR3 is TGTGCCAGCTCACAAACTACGGGCTATGGCTACACCTTC. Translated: CASSQTTGYGYTF. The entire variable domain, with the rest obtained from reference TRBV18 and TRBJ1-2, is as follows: NAGVMQNPRHLVRRRGQEARLRCSPMKGHSHVYWYRQLPEEGLKFMVYLQKENIIDESGMPKERFSAEFPKEGPSILRIQQVVRGDSAAYFCASSQTTGYGYTFGSGTRLTVV.

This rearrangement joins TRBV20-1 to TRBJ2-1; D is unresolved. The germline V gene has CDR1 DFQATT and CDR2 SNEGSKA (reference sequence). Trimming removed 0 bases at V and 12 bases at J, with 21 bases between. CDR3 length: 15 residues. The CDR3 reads CSARDSRLRRIGQFF. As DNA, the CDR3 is TGCAGTGCTAGAGATAGCCGGCTACGGCGAATTGGGCAGTTCTTC.

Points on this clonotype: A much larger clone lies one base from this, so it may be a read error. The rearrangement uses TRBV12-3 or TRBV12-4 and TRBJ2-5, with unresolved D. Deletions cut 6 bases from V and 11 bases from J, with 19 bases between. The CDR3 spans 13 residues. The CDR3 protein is CASRMNGHNEQYF. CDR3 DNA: TGTGCCAGCAGGATGAACGGCCACAATGAGCAGTACTTC.

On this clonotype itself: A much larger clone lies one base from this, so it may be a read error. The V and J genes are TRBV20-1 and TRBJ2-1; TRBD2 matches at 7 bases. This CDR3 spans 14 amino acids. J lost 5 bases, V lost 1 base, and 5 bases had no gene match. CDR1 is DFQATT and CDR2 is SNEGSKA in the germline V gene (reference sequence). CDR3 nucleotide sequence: TGCAGTGCTAGAGCTGGGGGAGGGAACAATGAGCAGTTCTTC. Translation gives CSARAGGGNNEQFF.

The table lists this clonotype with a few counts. The CDR3 is CASSQGGSTRAFF. CDR3 nucleotide sequence: TGCGCCAGCAGCCAGGGGGGTTCGACCAGAGCTTTCTTT. The chain is built from TRBV4-3 and TRBJ1-1; tentatively, D is TRBD1 (5 bases). CDR3 length: 13 residues. With 3 bases removed from V and 10 bases from J, the gap between germline ends came to 15 bases. Germline-derived CDR1 and CDR2 are LGHNA and YSLEER.

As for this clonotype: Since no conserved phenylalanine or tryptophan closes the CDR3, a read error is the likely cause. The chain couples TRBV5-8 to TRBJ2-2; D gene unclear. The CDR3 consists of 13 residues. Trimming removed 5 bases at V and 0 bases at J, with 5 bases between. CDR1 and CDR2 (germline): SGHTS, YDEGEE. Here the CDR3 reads CASRAANTGELFL. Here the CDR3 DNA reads TGTGCCAGCAGGGCAGCGAACACCGGGGAGCTGTTTTTG.